This T cell receptor (beta chain) was captured by sequencing in a study of blood T cell repertoires in COVID-19. Whole-study context: The United States, Italy and Spain were the sources of the acute and convalescent COVID-19 samples.

The authors' processing: The authors estimated nucleated cell counts from reference gene primer amplification. Assay used: immunoSEQ multiplex PCR; TCRdb lists only in-frame clones, some missing. Clonal size and the V and J genes are those of that table, whereas D and trimming came from the DNA. The data hold roughly 280,000 clones, with approximately 85% observed a single time. The CDR3 loop spans 15 amino acids. The germline V gene encodes CDR1 SGHNT and CDR2 YENEEA. V lost 5 bases to trimming and J lost 4 bases; unmatched junction nucleotides: 6. The sequence was obtained from a woman aged 70-85 years with acute or convalescent COVID-19. The chain uses TRBV11-3 and TRBJ2-3, with 10 bases that match TRBD2. Sequenced sample: peripheral blood. The CDR3 sequence: CASSPAGGVADTQYF. For the CDR3, the DNA is TGTGCCAGCAGCCCAGCGGGGGGGGTGGCAGATACGCAGTATTTT.